This TCR beta chain was found in a study of cytomegalovirus exposure and HLA in healthy donors. Whole-study findings and limits: A later analysis reportedly identified an Asian-associated ancestry cluster as carrying fewer N-insertions than the roughly 720-donor mean. As was reported, the HLA-A and HLA-B alleles of most subjects were accurately predicted from TCR beta sequences.

A multiplex PCR was run with 60 Vbeta primers and 13 Jbeta primers. Method: immunoSEQ multiplex PCR; TCRdb's copy keeps in-frame clones and lacks some. This sample yields 20,000 to 25,000 clones, of which approximately 75% are seen a single time; 4% to 5.5% belongs to the top ten. There are 13 residues in the CDR3. Trimming took off 1 base at V and 6 bases at J, with 9 bases between the two ends. CDR1 is LGHNA, CDR2 YNFKEQ, per germline. For this clone: Antigen specificity is unknown.

Sample: PBMCs. The V gene is TRBV4-2, the J gene TRBJ1-2; the D is unclear. The origin of this receptor is a male donor in good health and CMV-seronegative. The CDR3 sequence: CASSQGLIDGYTF. In nucleotides, the CDR3 is TGTGCCAGCAGCCAAGGTCTAATAGATGGCTACACCTTC.